This T cell receptor beta chain was captured by sequencing in a study of blood T cells in healthy people across ages. Study results and caveats: Older age coincided with a roughly linear decline in TCR beta diversity per million T cells. Long-lived donors had more naive CD4+ cells and higher diversity than aged donors.

Alongside a J-beta primer mix, a sample-barcoded 5' primer served in a second PCR lasting about 7 to 11 cycles. TCRdb used MiXCR to reprocess the 5' RACE reads, holding one entry per CDR3 protein. The sample includes about 780,000 distinct CDR3 sequences, around a quarter of them seen just once. The germline gives CDR1 MGHDK, CDR2 SYGVNS. This CDR3 contains 12 residues. This clonotype showed up just a few times. Its antigen is currently unknown. There were healthy Caucasian individuals from Russia, aged roughly 6 to 90, serving as donors. These data were also reused for a study on T cells of mothers and their children.

The sequencing sample was made of blood. The V and J genes are TRBV25-1 and TRBJ2-5, with D possibly being TRBD2 (5 bases). The DNA end is a closer match to TRBJ2-1, so the J assignment may be wrong. The clonotype comes from a boy between 10 and 17 years old in good health. In DNA form, the CDR3 reads TGTGCCAGCAGTGAAGCGTCCGGGGTGCAGTTCTTC. Encoded protein: CASSEASGVQFF.